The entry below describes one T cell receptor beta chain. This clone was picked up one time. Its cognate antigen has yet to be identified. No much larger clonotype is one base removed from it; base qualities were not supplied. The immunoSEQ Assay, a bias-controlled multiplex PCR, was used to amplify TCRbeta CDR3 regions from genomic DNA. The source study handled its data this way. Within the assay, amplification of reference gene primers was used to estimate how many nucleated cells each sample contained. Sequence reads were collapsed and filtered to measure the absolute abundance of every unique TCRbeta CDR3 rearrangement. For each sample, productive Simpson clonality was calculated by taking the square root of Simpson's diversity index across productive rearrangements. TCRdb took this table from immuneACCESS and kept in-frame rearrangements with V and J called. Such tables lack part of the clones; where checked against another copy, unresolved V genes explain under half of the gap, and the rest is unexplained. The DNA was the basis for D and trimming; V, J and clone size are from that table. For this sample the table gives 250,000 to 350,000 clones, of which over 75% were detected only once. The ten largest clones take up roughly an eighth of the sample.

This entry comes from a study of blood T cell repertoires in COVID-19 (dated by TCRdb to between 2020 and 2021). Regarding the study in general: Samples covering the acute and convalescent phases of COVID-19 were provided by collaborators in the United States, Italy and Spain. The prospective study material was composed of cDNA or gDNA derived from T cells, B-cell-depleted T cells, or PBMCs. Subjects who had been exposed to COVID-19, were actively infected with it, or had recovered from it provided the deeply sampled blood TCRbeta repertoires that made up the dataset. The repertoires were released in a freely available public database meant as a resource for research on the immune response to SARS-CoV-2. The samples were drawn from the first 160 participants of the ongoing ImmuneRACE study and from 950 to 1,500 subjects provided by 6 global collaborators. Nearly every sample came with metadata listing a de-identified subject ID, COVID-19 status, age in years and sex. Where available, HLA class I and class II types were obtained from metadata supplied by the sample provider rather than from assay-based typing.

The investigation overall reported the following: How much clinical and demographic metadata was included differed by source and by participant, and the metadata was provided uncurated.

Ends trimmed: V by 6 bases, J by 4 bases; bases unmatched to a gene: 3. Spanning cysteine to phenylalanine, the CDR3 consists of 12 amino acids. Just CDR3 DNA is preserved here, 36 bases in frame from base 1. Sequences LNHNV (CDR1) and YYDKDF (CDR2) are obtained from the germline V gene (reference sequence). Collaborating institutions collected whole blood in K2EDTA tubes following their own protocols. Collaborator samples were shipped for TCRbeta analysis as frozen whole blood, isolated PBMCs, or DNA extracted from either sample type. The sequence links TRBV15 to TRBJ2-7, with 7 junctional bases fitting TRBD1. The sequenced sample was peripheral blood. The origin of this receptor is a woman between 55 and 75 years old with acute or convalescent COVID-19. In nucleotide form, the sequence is TGTGCCACCAGTCCAGGGGGATACGAGCAGTACTTC. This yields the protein CATSPGGYEQYF.